The T cell receptor beta chain described here comes from a study of T cells after yellow fever vaccination. One entry per CDR3 protein results from TCRdb running MiXCR on the 5' RACE reads. The table shows hundreds of thousands of distinct CDR3 sequences, with 15% to 20% occurring only once. The CDR3 covers 17 residues. Looked up from germline, CDR1 is SEHNR and CDR2 is FQNEAQ (reference sequence). Trimming took 5 bases from V and 4 from J, leaving 23 bases between them. The J gene is TRBJ1-2, the V gene TRBV7-9; D is ambiguous. Sequenced here: PBMCs, sampled before the yellow fever booster vaccination. The clonotype comes from a young man who received the YFV17D yellow fever vaccine. CDR3 amino acids: CASSLLLGRPGVYGYTF. CDR3 DNA sequence: TGTGCCAGCAGCCTACTACTTGGCAGGCCTGGAGTCTATGGCTACACCTTC.